This T cell receptor beta chain was sequenced during a study of PD-L1 blockade in urothelial cancer. Study overall: Starting in the mid-2010s, patients were given atezolizumab (1,200 mg intravenously every 3 weeks). Blood analysis occurred 3 weeks (second dose) and 6 weeks after treatment start. The median number of T cells present in blood samples was some 140,000. Study-level points and caveats: Those with durable benefit had larger increases in tumor-associated blood clones at 3 weeks.

The CDR3 is 15 amino acids. CDR1 SGHNT and CDR2 YYREEE come from the germline V gene (reference sequence). The V gene end was trimmed by 4 bases and the J gene end by 0 bases; junction bases not matched to a gene: 7. In the case of this clone: Its antigen is unknown.

The repertoire was sequenced with immunoSEQ multiplex PCR; TCRdb's copy has only in-frame clones and lacks some. The table lists roughly 63,000 clones, approximately 80% of them singletons. As for time point: pretreatment peripheral blood. The sequence derives from a man aged 65-85 years with urothelial cancer. This chain connects TRBV5-4 to TRBJ2-7, with 7 bases matching TRBD1. The material was PBMCs, obtained around atezolizumab (anti-PD-L1) treatment. The CDR3 here is CASSQGTASSYEQYF. The CDR3 DNA sequence: TGTGCCAGCAGCCAAGGGACAGCAAGCTCCTACGAGCAGTACTTC.